This record covers a single TCR beta chain. Its antigen is unknown. The repertoire was sequenced with immunoSEQ multiplex PCR; TCRdb's copy has only in-frame clones and lacks some. The data contain about 2.4 million clones, around nine tenths of them singletons. The entry originates in a study of shared clonotypes between healthy human individuals. Overall study findings and caveats: Limitation of the genetic and exposure-history diversity represented came from the few donors. Some clonotypes were shared by all four sorted-subset donors, while others were not shared. The non-shared ones had lower generation probabilities than the shared ones.

All donors were healthy HIV-negative adults lacking recent acute infections or vaccinations. This receptor was identified in a man aged 18-30 years in good health. Sequenced material: naive CD4+ T cells sorted from blood. Specified subset: CD45RA+ positively selected.

Written as DNA, the CDR3 is TGTGCCCGACAGGCAATCCTCGACGAGCAGTACTTC. Translated, it gives CARQAILDEQYF. The chain is built from TRBV7-3 and TRBJ2-7; D might be TRBD1 (6 bases). The V gene's germline CDR1 is SGHTA and CDR2 FQGTGA. The CDR3 length is 12 residues. Trimming stripped 11 bases from V and 5 bases from J, with 16 bases between.